This TCR beta chain was recovered during a study of T-cell memory formation after mild COVID-19. TCRdb reprocessed the 5' RACE reads with MiXCR, giving one entry per CDR3 protein. The sample lists hundreds of thousands of distinct CDR3 sequences, around 15% seen once, with 20% to 25% in the top ten. Regarding the study as a whole: Contracting clones, day 15 to 85, had balanced CD4/CD8, and later expanders favored CD4+.

This clonotype was detected only a few times. Antigen: not known. Deletions cut 3 bases from V and 8 bases from J, with 8 bases between. CDR1 is LNHNV and CDR2 is YYDKDF in the germline V gene (reference sequence). The CDR3 length is 13 residues. This chain links TRBV15 with TRBJ1-6, with unresolved D. The specimen sequenced was PBMCs or a T cell subset sorted from them (not recorded which). The receptor comes from a young man who had mild COVID-19 (a few samples of this study predate the infection). Cell type and time point are not known. CDR3 region: CATSRVRDSPLHF. The CDR3 DNA follows: TGTGCCACCAGCAGGGTGAGGGATTCACCCCTCCACTTT.